This T cell receptor beta chain is from a study of CD8 T cells in ankylosing spondylitis. At least ten counts were recorded for this clonotype. TCRdb recomputed calls from the 5' RACE reads with MiXCR, one row per CDR3 protein. The data hold under 300,000 distinct CDR3 sequences, with 10% to 13% observed a single time. Germline CDR1 SEHNR, CDR2 FQNEAQ (reference sequence). This CDR3 contains 14 residues. Trimming took 2 bases from V and 1 from J, leaving 8 bases between them. The chain combines TRBV7-9 with TRBJ1-2; TRBD1 might be the D (5 bases). The receptor was isolated from a male donor with ankylosing spondylitis or in good health (not recorded which). Sequences were obtained from blood, either unsorted or a sorted T cell fraction (not recorded which). CDR3 region: CASSLSTVNYGYTF. The DNA for the CDR3 is TGTGCCAGCAGCTTATCGACAGTTAACTATGGCTACACCTTC.